Following are 30 T cell receptor beta chains from one sample sequenced in a study of cytomegalovirus exposure and HLA in healthy donors. PCR primers comprised 60 Vbeta and 13 Jbeta primers. Assay used: immunoSEQ multiplex PCR; TCRdb lists only in-frame clones, some missing. Among 200,000 or so clones listed, approximately 79% were seen once. Sequencing was carried out using PBMCs. All receptors come from a man between 18 and 29 years old in good health and CMV-seronegative.

The V gene is TRBV2, the J gene TRBJ2-1; 7 positions match TRBD1. Looked up from germline, CDR1 is SNHLY and CDR2 is FYNNEI. The length of the CDR3 is 16 residues. The junction had 9 bases not matched to a gene; V was cut back by 0 bases and J by 7 bases. The CDR3: CASSEARGLWENEQFF. DNA for the CDR3: TGTGCCAGCAGTGAAGCAAGGGGGCTTTGGGAAAATGAGCAGTTCTTC.

This chain uses TRBV28 with TRBJ2-2; a possible D gene is TRBD1 (6 bases). Germline V gene data show CDR1 as MDHEN and CDR2 as SYDVKM. The V end was cut by 10 bases, the J end by 7 bases, with 22 bases between. This CDR3 region has 15 residues. The CDR3 reads CATIGTLVRGGELFF. The CDR3 coding sequence is TGTGCCACCATAGGGACATTAGTTCGTGGCGGGGAGCTGTTTTTT.

V is TRBV5-1 and J is TRBJ2-7; D is perhaps TRBD1 (6 bases). Looked up from germline, CDR1 is SGHRS and CDR2 is YFSETQ. Between the trimmed V and J ends, which lost 3 bases and 3 bases, there was a span of 13 bases. The CDR3 is 14 residues long. The CDR3 spells CASSCRQVCYEQYF. CDR3 in DNA: TGCGCCAGCAGCTGTCGACAGGTATGCTACGAGCAGTACTTC.

The CDR3 coding sequence is TGTGCCAGTAGTATAGTCAAGGACAGCTATGGCTACACCTTC. This gives the protein CASSIVKDSYGYTF. This chain connects TRBV19 to TRBJ1-2; maybe TRBD1 (6 bases). The CDR3 consists of 14 residues. In germline, CDR1 is LNHDA, CDR2 SQIVND (reference sequence). V gave up 1 base and J gave up 4 bases, with 10 bases separating them.

This chain joins TRBV30 and TRBJ2-7, with 7 bases fitting TRBD1. The junction had 10 bases not matched to a gene; V was cut back by 8 bases and J by 3 bases. Germline CDR1 reads GTSNPN; CDR2 reads SVGIG (reference sequence). This CDR3 region has 13 residues. As DNA, the CDR3 is TGTGCCGTAAAAAGGGACAGACTCTACGAGCAGTACTTC. Translating gives CAVKRDRLYEQYF.

V gene TRBV7-9 combines with J gene TRBJ1-1; TRBD1 is a possible D gene (5 bases). This CDR3 has 14 residues. Germline V lookup: CDR1 SEHNR, CDR2 FQNEAQ (reference sequence). V shed 9 bases and J shed 0 bases, with 14 bases lying between them. The CDR3: CASLWAGLNTEAFF. The CDR3 nucleotides read TGTGCCAGTTTGTGGGCAGGGTTGAACACTGAAGCTTTCTTT.

This clone was recorded only once. The genes are TRBV9 and TRBJ1-1, with 9 bases lining up with TRBD1. There are 16 residues in the CDR3. The ends lost 4 bases at V and 5 bases at J; junction bases unmatched: 12. Germline V gene lookup returns CDR1 SGDLS and CDR2 YYNGEE. Written as DNA, the CDR3 is TGTGCCAGCAGCCAAGGGGCACAGGGGGCGCATACTGAAGCTTTCTTT. Protein sequence: CASSQGAQGAHTEAFF.

V usage is TRBV9 and J usage is TRBJ2-5, with D maybe TRBD1 (7 bases). V lost 4 bases to trimming and J lost 5 bases, with 21 bases between them. This CDR3 has 16 amino acids. The V gene's germline CDR1 is SGDLS and CDR2 YYNGEE. CDR3 residues: CASSSGGGAERETQYF. CDR3 nucleotide sequence: TGTGCCAGCAGCTCCGGAGGGGGCGCCGAACGGGAGACCCAGTACTTC.

The chain uses TRBV6-5 and TRBJ1-1; 7 bases are a match to TRBD1. Germline CDR1 reads MNHEY; CDR2 reads SVGAGI. CDR3 length: 15 amino acids. Germline trimming cut 0 bases from V and 3 bases from J; bases unmatched to any gene: 4. The CDR3 DNA follows: TGTGCCAGCAGTTACTCTACAGGGGCCGACACTGAAGCTTTCTTT. Protein product: CASSYSTGADTEAFF.

The chain employs TRBV6-5 and TRBJ2-5; TRBD1 agrees at 7 bases. Trimming removed 4 bases from V and 4 bases from J; junction bases left unmatched: 6. The germline CDR1 and CDR2 sequences are MNHEY and SVGAGI. This CDR3 is built from 14 residues. CDR3 sequence (DNA): TGTGCCAGCAGTTCGGGACAGTACATAGAGACCCAGTACTTC. It codes for CASSSGQYIETQYF.

The chain joins TRBV9 to TRBJ1-1; 9 bases match TRBD1. The CDR3 loop spans 16 amino acids. The germline gives CDR1 SGDLS, CDR2 YYNGEE. Unmatched junction bases numbered 8, after V lost 5 bases and J lost 0 bases. The DNA for the CDR3 is TGTGCCAGCAGGCGGACAGGGGATTTCATGAACACTGAAGCTTTCTTT. Its protein is CASRRTGDFMNTEAFF. The complete variable domain, with remaining parts taken from reference TRBV9 and TRBJ1-1, reads DSGVTQTPKHLITATGQRVTLRCSPRSGDLSVYWYQQSLDQGLQFLIQYYNGEERAKGNILERFSAQQFPDLHSELNLSSLELGDSALYFCASRRTGDFMNTEAFFGQGTRLTVV.

The chain employs TRBV30 and TRBJ1-6; 8 bases are shared with TRBD1. The CDR3 is 13 amino acids. With V trimmed by 4 bases and J by 7 bases, 3 bases remained unmatched. Germline CDR1 and CDR2: GTSNPN and SVGIG (reference sequence). The CDR3 is CAWKQGGNSPLHF. CDR3 nucleotide sequence: TGTGCCTGGAAACAGGGGGGAAATTCACCCCTCCACTTT.

The V gene is TRBV7-9, the J gene TRBJ1-2, with TRBD1 as a possible D gene (6 bases). The ends were cut back, 6 bases at V and 0 bases at J, with 14 bases in the middle. The CDR3 is made up of 15 amino acids. Germline CDR1 SEHNR, CDR2 FQNEAQ (reference sequence). The CDR3 loop reads CASSRLGAANYGYTF. DNA for the CDR3: TGTGCCAGCAGTCGTTTGGGGGCGGCTAACTATGGCTACACCTTC.

The CDR3 protein is CASSIGGILGGETQYF. The CDR3 DNA is TGTGCCAGTAGTATAGGGGGGATTTTGGGGGGAGAGACCCAGTACTTC. This chain uses TRBV19 with TRBJ2-5; D is possibly TRBD2 (6 bases). Looked up from germline, CDR1 is LNHDA and CDR2 is SQIVND (reference sequence). This CDR3 region has 16 residues. Deletions cut 1 base from V and 4 bases from J, with 16 bases between.

The chain recombines TRBV6-5 with TRBJ1-5, with TRBD1 matching over 7 bases. The germline V gene encodes CDR1 MNHEY and CDR2 SVGAGI. V was pared by 4 bases and J by 2 bases, with 8 bases of the junction left unmatched. This CDR3 region has 16 residues. The CDR3 here is CASSSGRQGGNQPQHF. The CDR3 bases are TGTGCCAGCAGTTCTGGAAGACAGGGTGGCAATCAGCCCCAGCATTTT.

The gene calls are TRBV4-3 and TRBJ1-1; 12 bases fit TRBD1. The CDR3 is 18 residues long. The J segment lost 1 base and the V segment lost 3 bases, leaving 9 bases of the junction unmatched. Germline CDR1 and CDR2: LGHNA and YSLEER. CDR3 loop: CASSQRSGTGGPNTEAFF. CDR3 nucleotides: TGCGCCAGCAGCCAGAGGTCCGGGACAGGGGGCCCGAACACTGAAGCTTTCTTT.

This rearrangement joins TRBV11-2 to TRBJ2-3; D call uncertain. The CDR3 is made up of 16 amino acids. Looked up from germline, CDR1 is SGHAT and CDR2 is FQNNGV. Between the trimmed V and J ends, which lost 3 bases and 2 bases, there was a span of 15 bases. CDR3 sequence reads: CASSFQTLAYTDTQYF. CDR3 nucleotide sequence: TGTGCCAGCAGCTTCCAGACTCTCGCGTACACAGATACGCAGTATTTT.

The chain couples TRBV28 to TRBJ1-2, with TRBD1 matching 9 bases. CDR1 is MDHEN and CDR2 is SYDVKM in the germline V gene. This CDR3 is 15 amino acids long. J gave up 3 bases and V 4 bases, and 6 bases lay outside the gene matches. The CDR3 bases are TGTGCCAGCAGTTCTCAAGGGACAGGGCACTATGGCTACACCTTC. This encodes CASSSQGTGHYGYTF.

The CDR3 region has the DNA TGTGCCAGCAGCCCTGACAGGGCTGGGGCCAACGTCCTGACTTTC. Its translation: CASSPDRAGANVLTF. The chain couples TRBV11-3 to TRBJ2-6, with 7 bases lining up with TRBD1. The CDR3 consists of 15 residues. The V gene's germline CDR1 is SGHNT and CDR2 YENEEA. The ends lost 5 bases at V and 2 bases at J; junction bases unmatched: 3.

CDR3 region: CASSQDRDYPNTGELFF. In nucleotides, the CDR3 is TGTGCCAGCAGCCAAGATCGGGACTACCCAAACACCGGGGAGCTGTTTTTT. The V gene is TRBV4-2, the J gene TRBJ2-2, with 7 nucleotides matching TRBD2. Germline V gene sequence: CDR1 LGHNA, CDR2 YNFKEQ. Trimming removed 0 bases from V and 2 bases from J; junction bases left unmatched: 6. This CDR3 comprises 17 residues.

This clone was picked up many times. The V and J genes are TRBV2 and TRBJ2-2; no firm D call. Between the trimmed V and J ends, which lost 3 bases and 4 bases, there was a span of 9 bases. Germline V gene sequence: CDR1 SNHLY, CDR2 FYNNEI. The CDR3 sequence is 14 residues long. The DNA of the CDR3 is TGTGCCAGCAGTGATTGGGCGTTCACCGGGGAGCTGTTTTTT. This sequence encodes CASSDWAFTGELFF. Based on the CDR3 plus reference TRBV2 and TRBJ2-2, the full variable domain is EPEVTQTPSHQVTQMGQEVILRCVPISNHLYFYWYRQILGQKVEFLVSFYNNEISEKSEIFDDQFSVERPDGSNFTLKIRSTKLEDSAMYFCASSDWAFTGELFFGEGSRLTVL.

The gene calls are TRBV29-1 and TRBJ1-1, with unresolved D. This CDR3 has 11 amino acids. Germline loops: CDR1 SQVTM, CDR2 ANQGSEA. The CDR3 sequence: CSGTPNTEAFF. CDR3 DNA: TGCTCGGGAACACCCAACACTGAAGCTTTCTTT.

The chain employs TRBV6-4 and TRBJ1-1, with a weak D call TRBD1 (5 bases). V lost 6 bases, J lost 1 base, and 6 bases lay in between. Germline CDR1 reads MRHNA; CDR2 reads SNTAGT. The CDR3 has 12 amino acids. CDR3 loop: CASRTANTEAFF. DNA of the CDR3: TGTGCCAGCAGGACAGCGAACACTGAAGCTTTCTTT.

The chain carries TRBV7-2 and TRBJ2-2, with 7 bases that match TRBD2. Germline V lookup: CDR1 SGHTA, CDR2 FQGNSA. Germline trimming cut 5 bases from V and 0 bases from J; bases unmatched to any gene: 6. The CDR3 contains 16 residues. The CDR3 protein is CASSLGGSANTGELFF. CDR3 in DNA: TGTGCCAGCAGCCTGGGGGGGAGCGCGAACACCGGGGAGCTGTTTTTT.

This chain connects TRBV18 to TRBJ2-3; 11 bases match TRBD2. V shed 3 bases, J shed 4 bases, and the junction held 3 bases outside the gene matches. The CDR3 has 15 residues. Germline V CDR1 and CDR2: KGHSH, LQKENI. The CDR3 DNA is TGTGCCAGCTCACCGGGACTAGCGGACGCAGATACGCAGTATTTT. Translating gives CASSPGLADADTQYF. Looking up the rest from reference TRBV18 and TRBJ2-3 gives the full variable domain: NAGVMQNPRHLVRRRGQEARLRCSPMKGHSHVYWYRQLPEEGLKFMVYLQKENIIDESGMPKERFSAEFPKEGPSILRIQQVVRGDSAAYFCASSPGLADADTQYFGPGTRLTVL.

The rearrangement links TRBV6-1 to TRBJ1-6; 8 bases align to TRBD1. This CDR3 is built from 15 residues. Germline V gene data show CDR1 as MNHNS and CDR2 as SASEGT. Germline trimming cut 3 bases from V and 4 bases from J; bases unmatched to any gene: 2. This chain's CDR3 is CASSETGVYNSPLHF. As DNA, the CDR3 is TGTGCCAGCAGTGAGACAGGGGTGTATAATTCACCCCTCCACTTT.

This clone was counted a single time. For the CDR3, the DNA is TGTGCCAGCAGTGATCGGGAGGGGCATCAGCCCCAGCATTTT. It encodes CASSDREGHQPQHF. This chain connects TRBV2 to TRBJ1-5, with a tentative D call TRBD1 (5 bases). Germline CDR1 SNHLY, CDR2 FYNNEI. V lost 3 bases to trimming and J lost 5 bases, with 11 bases between them. The CDR3 consists of 14 residues.

CDR3 nucleotides: TGCGCCAGCAGCCAAGGGGGGACAGGGGGTTCCTACGAGCAGTACTTC. Translation gives CASSQGGTGGSYEQYF. The chain uses TRBV4-1 and TRBJ2-7, with 11 nucleotides matching TRBD1. Germline CDR1 MGHRA, CDR2 YSYEKL. The V gene end was trimmed by 1 base and the J gene end by 1 base; junction bases not matched to a gene: 3. There are 16 residues in the CDR3.

This clone came up once. The rearrangement uses TRBV2 and TRBJ2-6, with TRBD1 identical over 11 bases. Germline CDR1 reads SNHLY; CDR2 reads FYNNEI. This CDR3 has 18 amino acids. V trimming: 9 bases; J trimming: 0 bases; junction bases outside the gene matches: 10. CDR3 sequence reads: CASTITGTGGSGANVLTF. The CDR3 DNA is TGTGCCAGTACTATTACCGGGACAGGGGGCTCTGGGGCCAACGTCCTGACTTTC.

In this sample, this clone turned up once. The chain employs TRBV5-4 and TRBJ1-1; D might be TRBD1 (6 bases). V was trimmed by 4 bases and J by 4 bases, leaving 17 bases between them. This CDR3 spans 15 amino acids. In germline, CDR1 is SGHNT, CDR2 YYREEE (reference sequence). CDR3 residues: CASSPGWGPGTEAFF. For the CDR3, the DNA is TGTGCCAGCAGCCCTGGGTGGGGGCCGGGCACTGAAGCTTTCTTT.